This is a list of T cell receptor beta chains from one sample in a study of blood T cell repertoires in COVID-19. Method: immunoSEQ multiplex PCR; TCRdb's copy keeps in-frame clones and lacks some. The sample has about 400,000 clones, more than 70% seen once; the top ten hold approximately 1.2%. The material sequenced was peripheral blood. All receptors come from a man aged 35-49 years with acute or convalescent COVID-19. The CDR3 runs from the conserved cysteine through the conserved F or W. A D gene is named only where the DNA matches it firmly. The size field is filled for only some rows; it gives once, few, many or a size class.

D	V	size	J	DNA	CDR3
TRBD1	TRBV11-3	-	TRBJ1-1	TGTGCCAGCAGCTTGACAGGGGACACTGAAGCTTTCTTT	CASSLTGDTEAFF
-	TRBV5-6	-	TRBJ1-1	TGTGCCAGCAGCTTGGCTGGGGGCCACACTGAAGCTTTCTTT	CASSLAGGHTEAFF
-	TRBV7-9	-	TRBJ2-1	TGTGCCAGCAGCTTGCGCAGGGAAGGCAATGAGCAGTTCTTC	CASSLRREGNEQFF
-	TRBV2	-	TRBJ2-7	TGTGCCAGCAGTGAAGGTTGGCGGTCCTACGAGCAGTACTTC	CASSEGWRSYEQYF
TRBD1	TRBV5-1	-	TRBJ2-3	TGCGCCAGCAGCTTGATCGGGACAGGGGGCCTAGATACGCAGTATTTT	CASSLIGTGGLDTQYF
TRBD1	TRBV12-5	-	TRBJ2-3	TGTGCTAGTGGTCCCTCCGGGACAGGGGGGAGAGATACGCAGTATTTT	CASGPSGTGGRDTQYF
TRBD1	TRBV7-9	-	TRBJ1-5	TGTGCCAGCAGCTTAGGGCAGGGGGATCAGCCCCAGCATTTT	CASSLGQGDQPQHF
TRBD2	TRBV28	-	TRBJ2-1	TGTGCCAGCAGTATGACTAGCGGTAGTTACAATGAGCAGTTCTTC	CASSMTSGSYNEQFF
-	TRBV30	-	TRBJ1-1	TGTGCCTGGAGTAACAGTCGGAACACTGAAGCTTTCTTT	CAWSNSRNTEAFF
-	TRBV28	-	TRBJ1-1	TGTGCCAGCGCCCCTCCCGGCACTGAAGCTTTCTTT	CASAPPGTEAFF
-	TRBV4-1	-	TRBJ2-3	TGCGCCAGCAGCCGCCAAGGTGGGGGGATTAGCACAGATACGCAGTATTTT	CASSRQGGGISTDTQYF
-	TRBV7-9	-	TRBJ2-7	TGTGCCAGCAGCCCCCCCTCCTCACTAGCTGCCGAGCAGTACTTC	CASSPPSSLAAEQYF
-	TRBV3-1/TRBV3-2	-	TRBJ1-1	TGTGCCAGCAGCCAAGAAACAGAAGCTTTCTTT	CASSQETEAFF
TRBD2	TRBV6-1	-	TRBJ2-7	TGTGCCAGCAGTGAGCTAGCGGGGCCCACCTACGAGCAGTACTTC	CASSELAGPTYEQYF
TRBD2	TRBV14	-	TRBJ2-3	TGTGCCAGCAGCCGGGGAGCGGGAGTTGGTTATACGCAGTATTTT	CASSRGAGVGYTQYF
TRBD1	TRBV5-1	-	TRBJ1-2	TGCGCCAGCAGCCTGAGAGGGACAGGCCCTAACTATGGCTACACCTTC	CASSLRGTGPNYGYTF
TRBD1	TRBV6-2/TRBV6-3	-	TRBJ2-5	TGTGCCAGCAGTCGGGACAGGGAGACCCAGTACTTC	CASSRDRETQYF
-	TRBV2	few	TRBJ1-5	TGTGCCAGCAGTAAATCGGGGGAGGTTCAGCCCCAGCATTTT	CASSKSGEVQPQHF
TRBD1	TRBV6-9	-	TRBJ2-1	TGTGCCAGCATCCCGGGACAGAGCTCCTACAATGAGCAGTTCTTC	CASIPGQSSYNEQFF
TRBD2	TRBV28	-	TRBJ2-5	TGTGCCAGCAGTTCAATACTAGCGGGGGCCCTAGCAGGGGAGACCCAGTACTTC	CASSSILAGALAGETQYF
TRBD1	TRBV5-1	-	TRBJ2-4	TGCGCCAGCAGCACCGCAGGGGGAAACATTCAGTACTTC	CASSTAGGNIQYF
TRBD1	TRBV2	-	TRBJ1-2	TGTGCCAGCAAGTTACAGGGGATAGGCTACACCTTC	CASKLQGIGYTF
TRBD1	TRBV7-3	-	TRBJ1-1	TGTGCCAGCAGCTTACAGGGGGCCGGGGTGTACACTGAAGCTTTCTTT	CASSLQGAGVYTEAFF
TRBD1	TRBV19	-	TRBJ1-4	TGTGCCAGTAGTACTAGGACAGGGCACGAAAAACTGTTTTTT	CASSTRTGHEKLFF
-	TRBV6-1	few	TRBJ1-2	TGTGCCAGCAGTGAAGCTTGGGGGGTCAACTATGGCTACACCTTC	CASSEAWGVNYGYTF
-	TRBV5-6	once	TRBJ1-1	TGTGCCAGCGAAGGGAGGACTGAAGCTTTCTTT	CASEGRTEAFF
-	TRBV7-2	-	TRBJ2-5	TGTGCCAGCAGCTCACGGGGTTGGGGGGACGAGACCCAGTACTTC	CASSSRGWGDETQYF
-	TRBV6-2/TRBV6-3	-	TRBJ1-2	TGTGCCAGCAGTTACTCGAAACAGGGTGGAGGCTACACCTTC	CASSYSKQGGGYTF
-	TRBV7-2	-	TRBJ1-5	TGTGCCAGCAGCTTACAATCAGCAGGCCAAGGCAATCAGCCCCAGCATTTT	CASSLQSAGQGNQPQHF
TRBD1	TRBV12-3/TRBV12-4	-	TRBJ1-5	TGTGCCAGCAAACTCGGGACAGGTACGGAACATTTT	CASKLGTGTEHF
-	TRBV4-1	-	TRBJ1-5	TGCGCCAGCAGCGATACAGGACGTAATCAGCCCCAGCATTTT	CASSDTGRNQPQHF
-	TRBV6-5	few	TRBJ1-1	TGTGCCAGCAGTTACTCGGGCGGGGTCACTGAAGCTTTCTTT	CASSYSGGVTEAFF